What follows are 10 T cell receptor beta chains derived from one specimen sequenced in a study of blood T cell repertoires in COVID-19. Generated by immunoSEQ multiplex PCR, the TCRdb table keeps only in-frame clones and is missing some. Of 150,000 to 200,000 clones in the sample, 78% were seen once. The sequenced sample consisted of PBMCs or T cells enriched from blood (not recorded which). Source of these receptors: a woman in her 50s who had recovered from COVID-19.

The chain recombines TRBV2 with TRBJ2-7; a possible D gene is TRBD2 (7 bases). In germline, CDR1 is SNHLY, CDR2 FYNNEI. V shed 8 bases and J shed 0 bases, with 14 bases lying between them. CDR3 length: 14 residues. The CDR3 DNA reads as TGTGCCAGCGGGGGGGACACCAGCTCCTACGAGCAGTACTTC. Translating gives CASGGDTSSYEQYF.

The V gene is TRBV30, the J gene TRBJ1-5, with TRBD1 matching 8 bases. V lost 3 bases, J lost 10 bases, and 20 bases stayed unmatched. From germline, CDR1 is GTSNPN and CDR2 SVGIG (reference sequence). The CDR3 length is 17 residues. The CDR3 DNA reads as TGTGCCTGGAGGGGGGTAATTGGACAGGGTATGATCGGCCCCCAGCATTTT. This translates into CAWRGVIGQGMIGPQHF.

The chain combines TRBV27 with TRBJ2-5; 7 nucleotides align to TRBD1. This CDR3 has 14 residues. J gave up 3 bases and V 5 bases, and 6 bases lay outside the gene matches. The germline V gene has CDR1 MNHEY and CDR2 SMNVEV (reference sequence). This CDR3 reads CASSPIGGEETQYF. The CDR3 region has the DNA TGTGCCAGCAGTCCCATAGGGGGCGAAGAGACCCAGTACTTC.

The chain uses TRBV2 and TRBJ2-7, with 7 bases fitting TRBD2. Germline V gene data show CDR1 as SNHLY and CDR2 as FYNNEI. Germline trimming cut 3 bases from V and 4 bases from J; bases unmatched to any gene: 9. The CDR3 is made up of 15 amino acids. The DNA for the CDR3 is TGTGCCAGCAGTGATCCTAGCGGTAACCTGTACGAGCAGTACTTC. This sequence encodes CASSDPSGNLYEQYF.

The sample holds a few counts of this clone. The chain joins TRBV7-9 to TRBJ2-3, with TRBD2 matching over 7 bases. This CDR3 has 15 residues. J gave up 4 bases and V 3 bases, and 7 bases lay outside the gene matches. Germline V CDR1 and CDR2: SEHNR, FQNEAQ (reference sequence). The CDR3 protein is CASSFRLAGADTQYF. The CDR3 DNA follows: TGTGCCAGCAGCTTTCGACTAGCCGGTGCAGATACGCAGTATTTT.

The V call is TRBV18, the J call TRBJ1-4, with TRBD1 as a possible D gene (6 bases). Germline V CDR1 and CDR2: KGHSH, LQKENI. The V end lost 5 bases, the J end lost 4 bases, and 17 bases lay between the germline ends. The CDR3 totals 16 residues. DNA of the CDR3: TGTGCCAGCTCATCGATAGCGACAGGCTATAATGAAAAACTGTTTTTT. This encodes CASSSIATGYNEKLFF.

The chain is built from TRBV5-5 and TRBJ2-3; 11 nucleotides line up with TRBD1. The V gene end was trimmed by 3 bases and the J gene end by 4 bases; junction bases not matched to a gene: 1. CDR3 length: 14 residues. In germline, CDR1 is SGHKS, CDR2 YYEKEE (reference sequence). The CDR3 nucleotides are TGTGCCAGCAGCTGGACAGGGGGCCCAGATACGCAGTATTTT. Translating gives CASSWTGGPDTQYF.

The J gene is TRBJ2-7, the V gene TRBV11-2; tentatively, D is TRBD2 (6 bases). Trimming cost V 8 bases and J 4 bases, with 12 bases left between them. The germline gives CDR1 SGHAT, CDR2 FQNNGV. The CDR3 covers 12 residues. In DNA form, the CDR3 reads TGTGCCAGCTCCGGGAGTTGGTACGAGCAGTACTTC. Residues: CASSGSWYEQYF.

The chain couples TRBV10-3 to TRBJ1-5; D possibly corresponds to TRBD1 (5 bases). Germline CDR1 reads ENHRY; CDR2 reads SYGVKD. The CDR3 loop spans 15 amino acids. V lost 11 bases, J lost 2 bases, and 19 bases lay in between. In DNA form, the CDR3 reads TGTGCCGCCTCCGGGGGAACAGCTCGCAATCAGCCCCAGCATTTT. It translates to CAASGGTARNQPQHF.

The chain carries TRBV6-5 and TRBJ2-2; TRBD2 agrees at 8 bases. This CDR3 comprises 15 residues. V lost 10 bases to trimming and J lost 3 bases; unmatched junction nucleotides: 10. Per the germline V gene, CDR1 is MNHEY and CDR2 is SVGAGI. The CDR3 reads CATYSGKLYTGELFF. CDR3 bases: TGTGCCACCTATAGCGGGAAGCTTTACACCGGGGAGCTGTTTTTT.